These 10 T cell receptor beta chains were sequenced from one sample in a study of OX40 agonist ivuxolimab in advanced cancers. The data were produced by immunoSEQ multiplex PCR, yet TCRdb's version contains in-frame clones alone and is incomplete. Of approximately 61,000 clones detected, around nine tenths appear once; the ten largest clones hold 18%. The sequences come from CD4+ or CD8+ T cells sorted from blood, collected in a trial of the OX40 agonist ivuxolimab. These receptors all come from an adult with an advanced solid tumor such as melanoma, head and neck, liver or kidney cancer.

The chain links TRBV18 to TRBJ2-7; D not certain. Germline V CDR1 and CDR2: KGHSH, LQKENI. This CDR3 is 11 amino acids long. Trimming took 6 bases from V and 4 from J, leaving 7 bases between them. CDR3 amino acids: CASSQEYEQYF. For the CDR3, the DNA is TGTGCCAGCTCTCAAGAATACGAGCAGTACTTC.

The chain employs TRBV4-3 and TRBJ2-2; no clear D gene. The CDR3 has 15 residues. Germline V gives CDR1 LGHNA, CDR2 YSLEER. V lost 0 bases and J 2 bases, leaving 7 bases between the germline ends. The CDR3 sequence is CASSQDRLNTGELFF. CDR3 sequence (DNA): TGCGCCAGCAGCCAAGATAGACTTAACACCGGGGAGCTGTTTTTT.

Here the CDR3 reads CASSSGTSLGQETQYF. The DNA for the CDR3 is TGTGCCAGCAGCTCCGGGACTAGTCTTGGTCAAGAGACCCAGTACTTC. The genes are TRBV5-4 and TRBJ2-5, with 8 bases fitting TRBD2. J lost 2 bases, V lost 3 bases, and 9 bases had no gene match. The germline V gene encodes CDR1 SGHNT and CDR2 YYREEE (reference sequence). The CDR3 runs 16 residues.

The sample holds one count of this clone. The chain employs TRBV9 and TRBJ1-1; a possible D gene is TRBD1 (6 bases). Germline CDR1 reads SGDLS; CDR2 reads YYNGEE. This CDR3 is built from 14 residues. V lost 3 bases, J lost 2 bases, and 11 bases lay in between. The CDR3 nucleotides read TGTGCCAGCAGCGCGCAGGGGACTAACACTGAAGCTTTCTTT. Translated: CASSAQGTNTEAFF. The whole variable domain, remainder taken from reference TRBV9 and TRBJ1-1, is DSGVTQTPKHLITATGQRVTLRCSPRSGDLSVYWYQQSLDQGLQFLIQYYNGEERAKGNILERFSAQQFPDLHSELNLSSLELGDSALYFCASSAQGTNTEAFFGQGTRLTVV.

The rearrangement uses TRBV11-2 and TRBJ2-7, with 8 positions matching TRBD2. Trimming cost V 5 bases and J 2 bases; bases outside gene matches: 8. Germline assignment: CDR1 SGHAT and CDR2 FQNNGV. The length of the CDR3 is 15 residues. The CDR3: CASSQDGSGTYEQYF. CDR3 nucleotides: TGTGCCAGCAGCCAAGATGGTAGCGGGACCTACGAGCAGTACTTC.

The chain carries TRBV21-1 and TRBJ1-4; the tabulated D call, TRBD1, remains unverified against the DNA. TRBV21-1 is assigned pseudogene status. The CDR3 has 13 residues. CDR3 sequence: CASSKDRGTKLFF. The CDR3 nucleotides are TGTGCCAGCAGCAAAGACAGGGGGACGAAACTGTTTTTT.

The count of this clone is one. The V gene is TRBV4-3, the J gene TRBJ1-1; a possible D gene is TRBD1 (6 bases). The CDR3 covers 14 residues. Trimming pared 2 bases from V and 1 base from J, leaving 8 bases between. The germline V gene has CDR1 LGHNA and CDR2 YSLEER. The CDR3 sequence: CASSQLQGNTEAFF. As DNA, the CDR3 is TGCGCCAGCAGCCAATTACAGGGGAACACTGAAGCTTTCTTT.

The V and J genes are TRBV6-6 and TRBJ2-7; TRBD1 aligns across 10 bases. Germline V CDR1 and CDR2: MNHNY, SVGAGI (reference sequence). V lost 0 bases and J lost 5; bases outside the gene matches: 7. The CDR3 consists of 16 residues. CDR3 protein: CASSYSGGTGAHEQYF. The CDR3 nucleotides read TGTGCCAGCAGTTACTCAGGGGGGACAGGGGCCCACGAGCAGTACTTC.

As for this clone: Other DNA sequences in the sample encode the same CDR3. The rearrangement links TRBV5-1 to TRBJ2-1, with 7 bases lining up with TRBD1. The CDR3 loop spans 15 amino acids. Trimming removed 4 bases from V and 7 bases from J; junction bases left unmatched: 11. The germline CDR1 and CDR2 sequences are SGHRS and YFSETQ. CDR3 in DNA: TGCGCCAGCAGCCTCCCCGGGACAGATTATAATGAGCAGTTCTTC. Translation gives CASSLPGTDYNEQFF.

V gene TRBV19 combines with J gene TRBJ1-5, with D perhaps matching TRBD1 (6 bases). This CDR3 is 14 amino acids long. Trimming removed 6 bases at V and 2 bases at J, with 11 bases between. Germline CDR1 LNHDA, CDR2 SQIVND (reference sequence). CDR3 residues: CASSQTGGNQPQHF. CDR3 DNA sequence: TGTGCCAGTAGCCAGACAGGAGGCAATCAGCCCCAGCATTTT.